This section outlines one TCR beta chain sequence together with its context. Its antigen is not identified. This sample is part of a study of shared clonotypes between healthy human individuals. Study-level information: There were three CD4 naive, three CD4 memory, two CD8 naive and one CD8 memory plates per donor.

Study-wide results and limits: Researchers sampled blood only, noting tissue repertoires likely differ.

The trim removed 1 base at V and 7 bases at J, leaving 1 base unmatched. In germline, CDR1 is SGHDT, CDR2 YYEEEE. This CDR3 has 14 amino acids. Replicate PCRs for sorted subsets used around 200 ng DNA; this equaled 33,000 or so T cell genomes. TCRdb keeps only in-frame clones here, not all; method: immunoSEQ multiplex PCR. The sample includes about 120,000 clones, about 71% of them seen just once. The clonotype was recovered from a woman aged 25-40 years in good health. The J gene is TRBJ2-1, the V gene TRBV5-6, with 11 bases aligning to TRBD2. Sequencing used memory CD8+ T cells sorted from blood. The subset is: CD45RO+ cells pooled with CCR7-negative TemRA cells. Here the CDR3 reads CASSLRLAGNEQFF. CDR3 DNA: TGTGCCAGCAGCTTGCGACTAGCGGGGAATGAGCAGTTCTTC. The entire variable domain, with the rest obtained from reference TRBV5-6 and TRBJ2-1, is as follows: DAGVTQSPTHLIKTRGQQVTLRCSPKSGHDTVSWYQQALGQGPQFIFQYYEEEERQRGNFPDRFSGHQFPNYSSELNVNALLLGDSALYLCASSLRLAGNEQFFGPGTRLTVL.